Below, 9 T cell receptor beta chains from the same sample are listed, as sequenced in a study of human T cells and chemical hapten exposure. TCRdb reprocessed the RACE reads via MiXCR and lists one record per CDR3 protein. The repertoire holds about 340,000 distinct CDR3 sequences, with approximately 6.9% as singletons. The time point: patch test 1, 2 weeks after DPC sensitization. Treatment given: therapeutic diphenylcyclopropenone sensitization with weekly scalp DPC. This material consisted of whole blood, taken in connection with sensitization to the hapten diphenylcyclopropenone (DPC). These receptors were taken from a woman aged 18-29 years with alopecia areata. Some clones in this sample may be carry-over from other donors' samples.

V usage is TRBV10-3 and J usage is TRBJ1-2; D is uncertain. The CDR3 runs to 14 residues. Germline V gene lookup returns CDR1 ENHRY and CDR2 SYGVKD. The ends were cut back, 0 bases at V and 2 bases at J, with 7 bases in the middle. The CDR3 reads CAISESLGNYGYTF. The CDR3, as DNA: TGTGCCATCAGTGAGTCGTTGGGAAACTATGGCTACACCTTC.

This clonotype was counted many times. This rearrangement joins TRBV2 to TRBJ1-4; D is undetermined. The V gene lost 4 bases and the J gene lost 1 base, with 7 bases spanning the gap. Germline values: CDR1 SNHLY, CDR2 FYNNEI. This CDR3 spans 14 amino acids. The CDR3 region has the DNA TGTGCCAGCAGTGTCGATGGAACTAATGAAAAACTGTTTTTT. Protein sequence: CASSVDGTNEKLFF.

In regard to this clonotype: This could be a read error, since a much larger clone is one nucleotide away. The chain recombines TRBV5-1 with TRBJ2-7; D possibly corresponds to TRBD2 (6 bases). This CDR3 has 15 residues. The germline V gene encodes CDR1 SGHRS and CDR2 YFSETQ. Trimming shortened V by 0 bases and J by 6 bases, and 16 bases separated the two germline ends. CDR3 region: CASSLARGVGCEQYF. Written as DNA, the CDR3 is TGCGCCAGCAGCTTGGCGCGGGGAGTCGGGTGCGAGCAGTACTTC. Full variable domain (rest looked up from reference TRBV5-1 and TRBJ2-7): KAGVTQTPRYLIKTRGQQVTLSCSPISGHRSVSWYQQTPGQGLQFLFEYFSETQRNKGNFPGRFSGRQFSNSRSEMNVSTLELGDSALYLCASSLARGVGCEQYFGPGTRLTVT.

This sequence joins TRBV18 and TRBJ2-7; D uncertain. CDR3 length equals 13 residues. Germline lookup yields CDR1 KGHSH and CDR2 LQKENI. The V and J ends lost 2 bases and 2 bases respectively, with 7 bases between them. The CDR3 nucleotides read TGTGCCAGCTCACCAGCTCAGGCCTACGAGCAGTACTTC. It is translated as CASSPAQAYEQYF.

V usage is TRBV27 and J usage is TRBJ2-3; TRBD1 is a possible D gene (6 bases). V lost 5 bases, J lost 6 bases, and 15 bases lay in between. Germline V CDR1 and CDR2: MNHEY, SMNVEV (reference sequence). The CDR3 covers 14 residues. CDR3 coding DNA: TGTGCCAGCAGTATCGCCAGGGGCTGGGATACGCAGTATTTT. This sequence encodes CASSIARGWDTQYF.

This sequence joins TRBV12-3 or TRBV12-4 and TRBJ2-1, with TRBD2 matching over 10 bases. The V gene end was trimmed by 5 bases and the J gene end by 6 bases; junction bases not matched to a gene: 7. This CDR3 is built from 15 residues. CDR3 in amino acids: CASSKGLAASNEQFF. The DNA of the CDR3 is TGTGCCAGCAGTAAAGGACTAGCGGCCTCCAATGAGCAGTTCTTC.

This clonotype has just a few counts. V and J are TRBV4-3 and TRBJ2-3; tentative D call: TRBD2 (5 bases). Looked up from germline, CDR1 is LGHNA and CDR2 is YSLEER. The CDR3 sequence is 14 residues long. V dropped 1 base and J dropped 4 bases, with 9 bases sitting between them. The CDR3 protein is CASSQGPEADTQYF. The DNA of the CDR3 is TGCGCCAGCAGCCAAGGCCCGGAGGCAGATACGCAGTATTTT.

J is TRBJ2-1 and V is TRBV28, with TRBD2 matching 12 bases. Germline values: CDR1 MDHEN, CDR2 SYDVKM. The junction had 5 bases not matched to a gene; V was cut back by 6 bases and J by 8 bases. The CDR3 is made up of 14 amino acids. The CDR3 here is CASSLAGGFDEQFF. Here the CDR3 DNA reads TGTGCCAGCAGCCTAGCGGGGGGGTTCGATGAGCAGTTCTTC.

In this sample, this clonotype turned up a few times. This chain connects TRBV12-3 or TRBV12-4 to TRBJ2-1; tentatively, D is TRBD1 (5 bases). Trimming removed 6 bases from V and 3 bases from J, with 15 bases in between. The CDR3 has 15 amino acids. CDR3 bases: TGTGCCAGCAGCCAGCATGGGGCTGGCTACAATGAGCAGTTCTTC. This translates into CASSQHGAGYNEQFF.